These T cell receptor beta chains were read from a single sample in a study of blood T cell repertoires in COVID-19. The repertoire was sequenced with immunoSEQ multiplex PCR; TCRdb's copy has only in-frame clones and lacks some. The data show 350,000 to 550,000 clones, around 87% seen once. Sequenced input: PBMCs or T cells enriched from blood (not recorded which). These receptor sequences come from a man younger than 45 who had recovered from COVID-19. The CDR3 runs from the conserved cysteine through the conserved F or W. D genes are given only for firm matches. A clone size is listed for some rows: how often the clone was seen (once, few, many), or a class if it is expanded.

D | J | size | V | DNA | CDR3
TRBD1 | TRBJ1-6 | . | TRBV30 | TGTGCCTGGAGAAGGACAGGGTATAATTCACCCCTCCACTTT | CAWRRTGYNSPLHF
TRBD2 | TRBJ2-3 | . | TRBV19 | TGTGCCATCCAAGCGGGAGCCTCAGATACGCAGTATTTT | CAIQAGASDTQYF
TRBD2 | TRBJ2-7 | . | TRBV7-9 | TGTGCCAGCAGTCGCGGCGGTGGGCCGGCGGGAGGGCCTTACGAGCAGTACTTC | CASSRGGGPAGGPYEQYF
. | TRBJ1-5 | once | TRBV27 | TGTGCCAGCAGTTCAACTACCGCATACAATCAGCCCCAGCATTTT | CASSSTTAYNQPQHF
TRBD2 | TRBJ2-7 | . | TRBV5-1 | TGCGCCAGCAGCGTAAAGACTAGCGGGAGGTCCTACGAGCAGTACTTC | CASSVKTSGRSYEQYF
. | TRBJ1-2 | . | TRBV27 | TGTGCCAGCAGTTTATTGCGGAGCGGGGGGTCTGGCTACACCTTC | CASSLLRSGGSGYTF
. | TRBJ1-1 | . | TRBV4-1 | TGCGCCAGCAGCCCTGGCATGAACACTGAAGCTTTCTTT | CASSPGMNTEAFF
. | TRBJ1-6 | . | TRBV5-1 | TGCGCCAGCAGTGGGGGGGGCCTGGAGAATTCACCCCTCCACTTT | CASSGGGLENSPLHF
TRBD2 | TRBJ2-3 | . | TRBV5-8 | TGTGCCAGCAGCCCGGGACTAGCGGCAGATACGCAGTATTTT | CASSPGLAADTQYF
. | TRBJ1-5 | . | TRBV6-1 | TGTGCCAGCAGTGATCGAGTGAGGCAGCCTAATCAGCCCCAGCATTTT | CASSDRVRQPNQPQHF
TRBD1 | TRBJ1-5 | . | TRBV9 | TGTGCCAGCAGCGGCCCGGGACAGGTTCAGCCCCAGCATTTT | CASSGPGQVQPQHF
. | TRBJ1-6 | . | TRBV7-2 | TGTGCCAGCAGCCCAATACGACAGGCCAACGGAAATTCACCCCTCCACTTT | CASSPIRQANGNSPLHF
. | TRBJ2-4 | . | TRBV7-9 | TGTGCCAGCAGCTTAGCTTCCTTGGTGTCGGGGTCGAGGTCAAACATTCAGTACTTC | CASSLASLVSGSRSNIQYF
TRBD1 | TRBJ1-2 | many | TRBV3-1/TRBV3-2 | TGTGCCAGCAGCCCCGGGACAGAACAATATGGCTACACCTTC | CASSPGTEQYGYTF
. | TRBJ1-2 | . | TRBV4-1 | TGCGCCAGCAGCCATGAGGGTGGACGGCGCATGTTTAACTATGGCTACACCTTC | CASSHEGGRRMFNYGYTF
. | TRBJ2-7 | once | TRBV28 | TGTGCCAGCAGTGTCGGTACCGCTATTAACGAGCAGTACTTC | CASSVGTAINEQYF
. | TRBJ1-5 | . | TRBV11-2 | TGTGCCAGCAGCTTAGATCAGGATCAGCCCCAGCATTTT | CASSLDQDQPQHF